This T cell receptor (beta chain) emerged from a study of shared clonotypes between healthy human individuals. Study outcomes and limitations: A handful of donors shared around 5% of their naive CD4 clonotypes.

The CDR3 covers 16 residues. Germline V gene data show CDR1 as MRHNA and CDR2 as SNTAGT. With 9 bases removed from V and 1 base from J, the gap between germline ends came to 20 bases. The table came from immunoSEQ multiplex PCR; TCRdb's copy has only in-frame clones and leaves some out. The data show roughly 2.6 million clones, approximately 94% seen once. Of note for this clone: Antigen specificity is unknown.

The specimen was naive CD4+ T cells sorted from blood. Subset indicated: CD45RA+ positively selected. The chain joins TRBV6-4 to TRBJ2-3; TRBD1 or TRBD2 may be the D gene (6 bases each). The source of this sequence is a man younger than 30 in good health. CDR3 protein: CASSSSPGARTDTQYF. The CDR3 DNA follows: TGTGCCAGTTCCTCGTCTCCGGGGGCTCGCACAGATACGCAGTATTTT.